These 8 T cell receptor beta chains came from one sample sequenced in a study of OX40 agonist ivuxolimab in advanced cancers. Sequencing was performed with immunoSEQ multiplex PCR; in TCRdb, only in-frame clones are kept and a portion is missing. This table has under 25,000 clones, less than 85% appearing once. Sequencing was performed on CD4+ or CD8+ T cells sorted from blood, taken in a trial of the OX40 agonist ivuxolimab. The receptor set was obtained from an adult with an advanced solid tumor such as melanoma, head and neck, liver or kidney cancer.

V usage is TRBV19 and J usage is TRBJ2-1; 7 nucleotides line up with TRBD2. The CDR3 has 15 amino acids. V was clipped by 3 bases and J by 3 bases; unmatched bases: 5. CDR1 and CDR2 from the germline V gene are LNHDA and SQIVND (reference sequence). The CDR3 nucleotides read TGTGCCAGTAGTATTGACGGGGGGTACTACAATGAGCAGTTCTTC. It yields the protein CASSIDGGYYNEQFF.

The genes are TRBV27 and TRBJ2-1; 10 bases are shared with TRBD2. J was trimmed by 4 bases and V by 0 bases; bases with no gene match: 0. Per germline, CDR1 MNHEY and CDR2 SMNVEV (reference sequence). CDR3 size: 15 residues. The CDR3 spells CASSLSGLAYNEQFF. The CDR3 bases are TGTGCCAGCAGTTTATCGGGACTAGCGTACAATGAGCAGTTCTTC.

The J gene is TRBJ2-1, the V gene TRBV29-1; the D is unclear. This CDR3 has 12 amino acids. V lost 4 bases to trimming and J lost 6 bases, with 10 bases between them. The germline gives CDR1 SQVTM, CDR2 ANQGSEA. CDR3 sequence (DNA): TGCAGCGTTGTGGTCAGGCCCAATGAGCAGTTCTTC. It encodes CSVVVRPNEQFF.

This clone occurred once. The chain couples TRBV6-5 to TRBJ1-2, with TRBD1 identical over 9 bases. The trim removed 4 bases at V and 6 bases at J, leaving 6 bases unmatched. The CDR3 is 14 residues long. The germline CDR1 and CDR2 sequences are MNHEY and SVGAGI. The CDR3 bases are TGTGCCAGCAGTTCCGGGACAGGGACACATGGCTACACCTTC. It codes for CASSSGTGTHGYTF.

This chain uses TRBV28 with TRBJ1-1, with D possibly being TRBD1 (5 bases). Trimming left V 0 bases short and J 0 bases short, with 8 bases between. This CDR3 has 15 residues. Germline V gene sequence: CDR1 MDHEN, CDR2 SYDVKM. The CDR3, as DNA: TGTGCCAGCAGTTTATGGACAGCCATGAACACTGAAGCTTTCTTT. Encoded protein: CASSLWTAMNTEAFF.

This clone occurred a few times. The J gene is TRBJ1-4, the V gene TRBV13; D ambiguous. Germline V gene sequence: CDR1 PRHDT, CDR2 FYEKMQ (reference sequence). The CDR3 is 13 amino acids. V gave up 7 bases and J gave up 8 bases, with 14 bases separating them. The CDR3 loop reads CASTPPGGEKLFF. The CDR3 DNA reads TGTGCCAGCACCCCCCCGGGAGGGGAAAAACTGTTTTTT. The full variable domain, rest sourced from reference TRBV13 and TRBJ1-4, is AAGVIQSPRHLIKEKRETATLKCYPIPRHDTVYWYQQGPGQDPQFLISFYEKMQSDKGSIPDRFSAQQFSDYHSELNMSSLELGDSALYFCASTPPGGEKLFFGSGTQLSVL.

The chain recombines TRBV10-1 with TRBJ2-2; possible D gene TRBD2, 5 bases. The CDR3 totals 16 residues. Per the germline V gene, CDR1 is WNHNN and CDR2 is SYGVQD (reference sequence). Trimming left V 1 base short and J 1 base short, with 10 bases between. The CDR3 DNA reads TGCGCCAGCAGTGAGTTCACGGGGTTGAACACCGGGGAGCTGTTTTTT. Its translation: CASSEFTGLNTGELFF.

This chain links TRBV7-9 with TRBJ1-1, with D maybe TRBD1 (5 bases). Looked up from germline, CDR1 is SEHNR and CDR2 is FQNEAQ (reference sequence). The V end was cut by 0 bases, the J end by 0 bases, with 11 bases between. This CDR3 is built from 16 residues. CDR3 region: CASSLADTRLNTEAFF. CDR3 DNA: TGTGCCAGCAGCTTAGCGGACACCCGCCTGAACACTGAAGCTTTCTTT. The full variable domain, completed using reference TRBV7-9 and TRBJ1-1, is DTGVSQNPRHKITKRGQNVTFRCDPISEHNRLYWYRQTLGQGPEFLTYFQNEAQLEKSRLLSDRFSAERPKGSFSTLEIQRTEQGDSAMYLCASSLADTRLNTEAFFGQGTRLTVV.